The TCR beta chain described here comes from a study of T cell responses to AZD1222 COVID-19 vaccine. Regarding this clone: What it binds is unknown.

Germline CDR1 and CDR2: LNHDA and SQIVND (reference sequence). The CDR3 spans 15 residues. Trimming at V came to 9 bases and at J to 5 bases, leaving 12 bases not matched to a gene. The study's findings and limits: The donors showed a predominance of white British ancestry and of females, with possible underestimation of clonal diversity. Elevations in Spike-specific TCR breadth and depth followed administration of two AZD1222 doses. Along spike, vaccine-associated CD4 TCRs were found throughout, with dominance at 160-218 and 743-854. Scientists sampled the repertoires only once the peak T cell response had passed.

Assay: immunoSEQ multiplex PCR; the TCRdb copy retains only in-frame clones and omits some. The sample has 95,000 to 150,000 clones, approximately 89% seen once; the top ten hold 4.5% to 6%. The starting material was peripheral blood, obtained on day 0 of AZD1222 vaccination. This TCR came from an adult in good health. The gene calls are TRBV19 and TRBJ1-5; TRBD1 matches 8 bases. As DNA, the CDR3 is TGTGCCAGCAGAAGCTTCGGACAGGGAGATCAGCCCCAGCATTTT. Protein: CASRSFGQGDQPQHF.